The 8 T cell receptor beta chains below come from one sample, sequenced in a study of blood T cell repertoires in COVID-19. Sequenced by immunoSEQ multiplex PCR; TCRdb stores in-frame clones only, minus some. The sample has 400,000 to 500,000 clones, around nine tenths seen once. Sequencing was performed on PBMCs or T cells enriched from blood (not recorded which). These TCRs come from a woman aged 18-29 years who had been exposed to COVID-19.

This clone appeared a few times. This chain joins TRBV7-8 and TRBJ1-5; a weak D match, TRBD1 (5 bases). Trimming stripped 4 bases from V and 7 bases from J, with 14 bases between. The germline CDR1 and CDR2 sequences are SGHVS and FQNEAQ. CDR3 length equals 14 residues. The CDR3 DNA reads TGTGCCAGCAGCTCGGGGGACTCGGGACAGCCCCAGCATTTT. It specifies CASSSGDSGQPQHF.

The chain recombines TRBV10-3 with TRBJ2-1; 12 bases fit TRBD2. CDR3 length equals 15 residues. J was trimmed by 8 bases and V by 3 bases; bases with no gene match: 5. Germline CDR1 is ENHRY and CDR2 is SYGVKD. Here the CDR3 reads CAISDLASGGDEQFF. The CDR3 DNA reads TGTGCCATCAGTGATCTGGCTAGCGGGGGGGATGAGCAGTTCTTC.

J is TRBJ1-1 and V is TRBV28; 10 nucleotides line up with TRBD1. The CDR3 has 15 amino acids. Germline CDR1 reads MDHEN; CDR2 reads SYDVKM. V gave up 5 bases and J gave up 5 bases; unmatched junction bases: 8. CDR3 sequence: CASSETGGSGTEAFF. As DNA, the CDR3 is TGTGCCAGCAGTGAGACAGGGGGCTCAGGTACTGAAGCTTTCTTT. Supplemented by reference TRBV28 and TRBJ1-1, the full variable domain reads DVKVTQSSRYLVKRTGEKVFLECVQDMDHENMFWYRQDPGLGLRLIYFSYDVKMKEKGDIPEGYSVSREKKERFSLILESASTNQTSMYLCASSETGGSGTEAFFGQGTRLTVV.

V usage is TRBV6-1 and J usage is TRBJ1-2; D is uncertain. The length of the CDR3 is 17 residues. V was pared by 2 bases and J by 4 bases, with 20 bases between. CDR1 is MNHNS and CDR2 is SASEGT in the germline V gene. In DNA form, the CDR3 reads TGTGCCAGCAGTGAAAGTTTAGGGAGACTCAACCTCTATGGCTACACCTTC. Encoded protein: CASSESLGRLNLYGYTF.

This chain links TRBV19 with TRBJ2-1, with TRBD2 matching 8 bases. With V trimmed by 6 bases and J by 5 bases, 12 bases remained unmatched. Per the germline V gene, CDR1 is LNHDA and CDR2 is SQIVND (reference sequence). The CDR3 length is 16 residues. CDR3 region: CASSGRAPFLDNEQFF. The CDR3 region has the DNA TGTGCCAGTAGCGGGAGGGCCCCATTCTTAGACAATGAGCAGTTCTTC.

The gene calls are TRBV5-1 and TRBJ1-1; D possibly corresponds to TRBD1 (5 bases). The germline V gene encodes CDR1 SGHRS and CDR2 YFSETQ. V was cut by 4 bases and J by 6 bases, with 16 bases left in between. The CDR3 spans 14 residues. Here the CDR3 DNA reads TGCGCCAGCAGCCACGGGGGAGGGGCGGCTGAAGCTTTCTTT. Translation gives CASSHGGGAAEAFF.

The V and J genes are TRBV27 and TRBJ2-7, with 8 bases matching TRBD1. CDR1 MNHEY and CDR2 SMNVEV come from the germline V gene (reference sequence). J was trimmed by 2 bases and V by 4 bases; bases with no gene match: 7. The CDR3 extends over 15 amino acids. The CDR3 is CASSYTTGATYEQYF. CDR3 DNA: TGTGCCAGCAGTTACACGACAGGGGCCACCTACGAGCAGTACTTC.

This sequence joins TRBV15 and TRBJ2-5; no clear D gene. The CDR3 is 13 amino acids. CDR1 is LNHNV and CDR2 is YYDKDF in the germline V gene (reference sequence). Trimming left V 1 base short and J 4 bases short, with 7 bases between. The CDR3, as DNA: TGTGCCACCAGCAGAGTAACAGCAGAGACCCAGTACTTC. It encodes CATSRVTAETQYF.